This record concerns one T cell receptor (beta chain) sequence. Antigen specificity is unknown. The sample is drawn from a study of Ad26.COV2.S vaccination and SARS-CoV-2 variants. Study conclusions and caveats: Analytic work on TCR breadth and depth might have understated the full extent of total T cell responses.

This CDR3 has 14 residues. V was pared by 4 bases and J by 8 bases, with 9 bases of the junction left unmatched. The germline V gene has CDR1 LGHDT and CDR2 YNNKEL (reference sequence). Treatment noted: about 20 received Ad26.COV2.S at low or high dose, single or two shots; roughly five received placebo; per-sample allocation not given. Sample collection was performed on day 63 after the first vaccine or placebo injection. The vaccine delivered Wuhan-strain SARS-CoV-2 spike through an Ad26 vector. The assay was immunoSEQ multiplex PCR, and TCRdb's table has in-frame clones only and misses some. Among roughly 320,000 clones listed, approximately 86% were seen once.

The sequence was collected from a person aged 18-65 years who received the Ad26.COV2.S COVID-19 vaccine or a placebo. The sample consisted of peripheral blood, taken in a trial of Ad26.COV2.S vaccine versus placebo. The chain has TRBV3-1 (or the pseudogene TRBV3-2) and TRBJ1-2; 8 positions agree with TRBD1. CDR3 loop: CASSPGQGLRGYTF. In DNA, the CDR3 is TGTGCCAGCAGCCCCGGACAGGGCCTAAGGGGCTACACCTTC.